These 13 T cell receptor beta chains came from one sample sequenced in a study of monozygotic twins with inflammatory bowel disease. TCRdb reprocessed the 5' RACE reads and stores each CDR3 protein as one record, lacking DNA. The sample table sets out around 380,000 distinct CDR3 sequences. The specimen sequenced was blood. The receptors shown here come from a human donor with ulcerative colitis or Crohn's disease, or a healthy co-twin of an affected twin (not recorded which).

The chain couples TRBV15 to TRBJ2-7; the TRBD1 assignment by TCRdb is unverifiable without DNA. The germline CDR1 and CDR2 sequences are LNHNV and YYDKDF (reference sequence). This CDR3 is 16 amino acids long. CDR3 residues: CATSAQGGQGVYEQYF.

V gene TRBV5-5 combines with J gene TRBJ2-5; with no DNA, the TCRdb D assignment of TRBD2 cannot be verified. This CDR3 spans 16 amino acids. CDR1 SGHKS and CDR2 YYEKEE come from the germline V gene (reference sequence). The CDR3: CASSLGPGLQRETQYF.

The rearrangement uses TRBV4-1 and TRBJ1-1; TCRdb reports TRBD1, a call that lacks DNA to check it against. From germline, CDR1 is MGHRA and CDR2 YSYEKL. This CDR3 has 17 amino acids. CDR3 residues: CASSQDWQGWGNTEAFF.

The V gene is TRBV5-5, the J gene TRBJ1-5; TCRdb reports TRBD1, a call that lacks DNA to check it against. CDR3 length: 15 amino acids. From germline, CDR1 is SGHKS and CDR2 YYEKEE (reference sequence). The CDR3 loop is CASSLRTGFRQPQHF.

V usage is TRBV5-1 and J usage is TRBJ2-2; TCRdb calls TRBD2, which cannot be checked without DNA. CDR1 is SGHRS and CDR2 is YFSETQ in the germline V gene. The CDR3 covers 16 residues. CDR3 protein: CASSFTASGNTGELLF. The variable domain in full, completed from reference TRBV5-1 and TRBJ2-2, reads KAGVTQTPRYLIKTRGQQVTLSCSPISGHRSVSWYQQTPGQGLQFLFEYFSETQRNKGNFPGRFSGRQFSNSRSEMNVSTLELGDSALYLCASSFTASGNTGELLFGEGSRLTVL.

The CDR3 reads CASSLGGRRLEAFF. V and J are TRBV12-3 or TRBV12-4 and TRBJ1-1; TCRdb proposes TRBD1, but this gene call is untestable without DNA. This CDR3 region has 14 residues.

The chain employs TRBV4-1 and TRBJ2-5; as DNA is missing, the TRBD1 call by TCRdb cannot be tested. CDR1 is MGHRA, CDR2 YSYEKL, per germline. The CDR3 contains 17 residues. The CDR3 sequence is CASSQDWSSRGWETQYF.

The chain joins TRBV29-1 to TRBJ1-4. The CDR3 is 12 residues long. CDR1 is SQVTM, CDR2 ANQGSEA, per germline. The CDR3 sequence is CSPQGEVEKLFF.

The chain combines TRBV4-3 with TRBJ2-1; TCRdb returns TRBD1, unconfirmable since there is no DNA. CDR1 is LGHNA and CDR2 is YSLEER in the germline V gene. CDR3 length: 17 amino acids. The CDR3 is CASSQDVTGVPYNEQFF.

V gene TRBV24-1 combines with J gene TRBJ2-2. The CDR3 spans 12 residues. Germline CDR1 and CDR2: KGHDR and SFDVKD. CDR3 amino acids: CATSGNTGELFF.

CDR3 protein: CASSLGAGNYGYTF. The chain has TRBV27 and TRBJ1-2; TCRdb calls TRBD1, which cannot be checked without DNA. The CDR3 covers 14 residues. Germline CDR1 is MNHEY and CDR2 is SMNVEV (reference sequence).

This chain links TRBV7-6 with TRBJ2-2; TCRdb indicates TRBD1, and absent DNA this call remains unverified. The germline V gene has CDR1 SGHVS and CDR2 FNYEAQ. The CDR3 runs 18 residues. The CDR3 loop reads CASSLSASGGKNTGELFF.

V is TRBV4-3 and J is TRBJ2-1; no DNA is available, so the TRBD2 call from TCRdb remains unchecked. Germline lookup yields CDR1 LGHNA and CDR2 YSLEER. This CDR3 contains 15 residues. The CDR3 is CASSQGTIDQAEQFF.